The rows below give T cell receptor beta chains drawn from one sample of a study of CD8 T cells in Susac syndrome. From the immunoSEQ multiplex PCR reads, TCRdb called clonotypes with MiXCR, one entry per CDR3 protein. Of some 300,000 distinct CDR3 sequences in the sample, roughly 84% were seen once. The sample was CD8+ T cells from PBMCs. The source is a human donor with multiple sclerosis. Both conserved end residues are part of each CDR3. A D gene is named only where the DNA matches it firmly.

TRBJ1-2,15,.,TRBV20-1,CSAREGQGRPYGYTF
TRBJ2-7,16,TRBD2,TRBV13,CASSLGRGLAGDEQYF
TRBJ2-7,14,.,TRBV4-1,CASSLGLESYEQYF
TRBJ2-4,13,.,TRBV20-1,CSASKGTKNIQYF
TRBJ2-6,16,.,TRBV18,CASSPPGGSGANVLTF
TRBJ2-5,14,.,TRBV15,CATSSAGYGETQYF
TRBJ2-3,17,TRBD2,TRBV10-3,CAVKPELAGGPPDTQYF
TRBJ1-4,14,.,TRBV27,CASSLVGADEKLFF
TRBJ1-5,13,.,TRBV19,CASSILIAQPQHF
TRBJ2-1,17,TRBD2,TRBV7-2,CASSLNIRLADYNEQFF
TRBJ2-2,13,TRBD2,TRBV20-1,CSAAGGWTGELFF
TRBJ2-7,14,.,TRBV7-9,CASSLGRRPYEQYF
TRBJ1-1,17,.,TRBV9,CASSVRPTGGGNTEAFF
TRBJ2-2,15,TRBD1,TRBV12-3/TRBV12-4,CASSRTGEGAGELFF
TRBJ2-7,17,TRBD2,TRBV27,CASSLTYWREGQGEQYF
TRBJ2-5,17,TRBD1,TRBV28,CASSLGSGTGFVETQYF
TRBJ1-6,16,TRBD1,TRBV5-6,CASRYTGGALNSPLHF
TRBJ2-1,17,TRBD2,TRBV9,CASSVTTSAPSYNEQFF
TRBJ1-5,13,.,TRBV6-1,CASKLSYNQPQHF
TRBJ2-7,13,.,TRBV7-9,CASSWDGVYEQYF
TRBJ1-5,17,.,TRBV18,CASSPERGDGVHQPQHF
TRBJ2-1,15,.,TRBV12-3/TRBV12-4,CASSFSAGSWNEQFF
TRBJ2-1,15,.,TRBV11-2,CASSRNRAVGNEQFF
TRBJ1-4,14,.,TRBV27,CASSLSGGFEKLFF
TRBJ2-7,15,TRBD1,TRBV19,CASSKYQRQGGEQYF
TRBJ1-5,15,.,TRBV7-9,CASSLGDGHNQPQHF
TRBJ2-1,17,TRBD2,TRBV3-1,CASSPGRREQVYNEQFF
TRBJ2-7,11,TRBD1,TRBV12-3/TRBV12-4,CASSAGTGQYF
TRBJ2-7,13,.,TRBV4-2,CASSQSSSYEQYF